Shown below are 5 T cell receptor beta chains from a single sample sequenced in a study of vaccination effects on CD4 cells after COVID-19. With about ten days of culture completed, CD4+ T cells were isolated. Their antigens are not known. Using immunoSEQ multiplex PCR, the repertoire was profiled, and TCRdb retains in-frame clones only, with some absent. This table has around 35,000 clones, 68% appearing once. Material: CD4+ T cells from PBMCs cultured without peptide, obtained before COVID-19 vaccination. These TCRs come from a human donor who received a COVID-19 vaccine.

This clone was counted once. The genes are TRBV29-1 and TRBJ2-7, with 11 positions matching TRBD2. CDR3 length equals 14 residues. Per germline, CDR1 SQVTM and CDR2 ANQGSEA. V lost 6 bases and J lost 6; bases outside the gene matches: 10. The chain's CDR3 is CSVGGTSGRSEQYF. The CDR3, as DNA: TGCAGCGTGGGGGGAACTAGCGGGAGATCCGAGCAGTACTTC.

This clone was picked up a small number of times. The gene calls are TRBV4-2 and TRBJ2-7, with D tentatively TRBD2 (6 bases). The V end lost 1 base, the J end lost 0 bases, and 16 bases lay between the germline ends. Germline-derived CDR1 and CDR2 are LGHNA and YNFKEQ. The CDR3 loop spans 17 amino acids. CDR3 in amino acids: CASSQAFTGESSYEQYF. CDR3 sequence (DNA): TGTGCCAGCAGCCAAGCCTTCACGGGAGAGAGCTCCTACGAGCAGTACTTC.

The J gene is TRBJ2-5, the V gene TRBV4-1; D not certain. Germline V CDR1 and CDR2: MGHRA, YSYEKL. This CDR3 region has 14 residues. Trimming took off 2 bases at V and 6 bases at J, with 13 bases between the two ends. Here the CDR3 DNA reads TGCGCCAGCAGCCAATTTCGGGCAGTCCAGACCCAGTACTTC. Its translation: CASSQFRAVQTQYF.

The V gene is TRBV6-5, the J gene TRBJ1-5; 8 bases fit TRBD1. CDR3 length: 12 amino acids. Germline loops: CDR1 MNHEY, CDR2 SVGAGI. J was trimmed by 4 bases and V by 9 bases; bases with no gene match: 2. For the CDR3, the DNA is TGTGCCAGTCGGACAGGGAATCAGCCCCAGCATTTT. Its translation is CASRTGNQPQHF.

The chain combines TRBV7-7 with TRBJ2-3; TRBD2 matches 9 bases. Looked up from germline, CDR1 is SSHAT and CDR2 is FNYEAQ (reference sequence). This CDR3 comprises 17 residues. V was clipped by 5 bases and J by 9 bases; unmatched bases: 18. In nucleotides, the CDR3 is TGTGCCAGCAGCCCCCTAGCGGGGAATAGCGGTAGGGGGACGCAGTATTTT. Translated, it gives CASSPLAGNSGRGTQYF.